These 2 T cell receptor beta chains originate from one sample sequenced in a study of T cell responses to AZD1222 COVID-19 vaccine. Using immunoSEQ multiplex PCR, the repertoire was profiled, and TCRdb retains in-frame clones only, with some absent. The sample has around 150,000 clones, more than 70% seen once. Sequenced material: peripheral blood, taken on day 0 of AZD1222 vaccination. The receptors derive from an adult in good health.

V is TRBV19 and J is TRBJ2-7; D gene unclear. Trimming took off 5 bases at V and 1 base at J, with 6 bases between the two ends. Germline lookup yields CDR1 LNHDA and CDR2 SQIVND (reference sequence). The CDR3 covers 12 residues. CDR3 in amino acids: CASSFGSYEQYF. CDR3 nucleotide sequence: TGTGCCAGTAGTTTCGGATCCTACGAGCAGTACTTC. Complete variable domain (other parts from reference TRBV19 and TRBJ2-7): DGGITQSPKYLFRKEGQNVTLSCEQNLNHDAMYWYRQDPGQGLRLIYYSQIVNDFQKGDIAEGYSVSREKKESFPLTVTSAQKNPTAFYLCASSFGSYEQYFGPGTRLTVT.

This chain links TRBV9 with TRBJ2-1; 11 positions match TRBD2. The V gene end was trimmed by 4 bases and the J gene end by 6 bases; junction bases not matched to a gene: 6. There are 15 residues in the CDR3. Germline V CDR1 and CDR2: SGDLS, YYNGEE. The CDR3 region has the DNA TGTGCCAGCAGCCTCGATGGACTAGCGGGCAATGAGCAGTTCTTC. As protein: CASSLDGLAGNEQFF.